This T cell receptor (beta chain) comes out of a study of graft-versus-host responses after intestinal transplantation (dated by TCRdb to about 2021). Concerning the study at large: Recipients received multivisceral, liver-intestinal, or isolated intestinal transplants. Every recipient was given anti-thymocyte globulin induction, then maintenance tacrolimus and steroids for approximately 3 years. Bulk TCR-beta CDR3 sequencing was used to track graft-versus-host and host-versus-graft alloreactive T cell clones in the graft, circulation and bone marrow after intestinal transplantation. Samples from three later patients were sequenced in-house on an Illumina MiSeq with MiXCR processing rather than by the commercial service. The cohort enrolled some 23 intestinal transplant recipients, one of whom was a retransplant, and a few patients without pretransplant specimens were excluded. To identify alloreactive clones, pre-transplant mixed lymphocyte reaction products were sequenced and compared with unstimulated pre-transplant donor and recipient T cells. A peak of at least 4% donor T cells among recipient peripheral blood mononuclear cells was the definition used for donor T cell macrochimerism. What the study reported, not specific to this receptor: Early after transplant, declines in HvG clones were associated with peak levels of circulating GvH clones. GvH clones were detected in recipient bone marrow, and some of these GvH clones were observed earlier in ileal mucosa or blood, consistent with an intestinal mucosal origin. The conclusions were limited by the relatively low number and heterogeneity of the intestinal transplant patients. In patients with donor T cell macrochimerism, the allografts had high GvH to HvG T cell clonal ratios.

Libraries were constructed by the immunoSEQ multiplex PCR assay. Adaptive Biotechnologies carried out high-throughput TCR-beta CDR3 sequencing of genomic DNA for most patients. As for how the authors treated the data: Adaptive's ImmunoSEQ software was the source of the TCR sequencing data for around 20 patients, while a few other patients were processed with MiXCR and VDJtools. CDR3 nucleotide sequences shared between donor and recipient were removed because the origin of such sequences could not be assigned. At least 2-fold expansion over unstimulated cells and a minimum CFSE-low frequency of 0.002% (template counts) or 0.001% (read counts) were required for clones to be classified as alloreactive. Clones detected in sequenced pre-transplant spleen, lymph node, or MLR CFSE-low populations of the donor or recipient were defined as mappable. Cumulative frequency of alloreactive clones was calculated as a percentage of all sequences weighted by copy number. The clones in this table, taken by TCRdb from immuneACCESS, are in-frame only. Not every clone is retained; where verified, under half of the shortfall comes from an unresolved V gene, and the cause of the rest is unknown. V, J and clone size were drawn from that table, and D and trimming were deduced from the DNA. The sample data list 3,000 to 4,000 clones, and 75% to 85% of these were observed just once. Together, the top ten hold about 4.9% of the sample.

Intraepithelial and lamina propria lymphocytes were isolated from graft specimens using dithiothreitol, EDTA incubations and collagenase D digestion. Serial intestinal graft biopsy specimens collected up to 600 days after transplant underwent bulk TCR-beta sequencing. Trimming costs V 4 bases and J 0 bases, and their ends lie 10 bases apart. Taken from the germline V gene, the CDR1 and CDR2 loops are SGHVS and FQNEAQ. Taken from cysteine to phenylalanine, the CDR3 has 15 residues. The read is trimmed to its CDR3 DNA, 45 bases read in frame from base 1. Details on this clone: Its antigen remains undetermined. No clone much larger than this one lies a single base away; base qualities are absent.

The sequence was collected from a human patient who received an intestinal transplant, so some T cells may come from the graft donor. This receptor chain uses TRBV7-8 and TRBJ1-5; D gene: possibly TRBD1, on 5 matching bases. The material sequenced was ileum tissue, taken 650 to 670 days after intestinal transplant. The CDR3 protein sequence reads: CASSSSDSSNQPQHF. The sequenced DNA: TGTGCCAGCAGCTCATCAGACAGTAGCAATCAGCCCCAGCATTTT.